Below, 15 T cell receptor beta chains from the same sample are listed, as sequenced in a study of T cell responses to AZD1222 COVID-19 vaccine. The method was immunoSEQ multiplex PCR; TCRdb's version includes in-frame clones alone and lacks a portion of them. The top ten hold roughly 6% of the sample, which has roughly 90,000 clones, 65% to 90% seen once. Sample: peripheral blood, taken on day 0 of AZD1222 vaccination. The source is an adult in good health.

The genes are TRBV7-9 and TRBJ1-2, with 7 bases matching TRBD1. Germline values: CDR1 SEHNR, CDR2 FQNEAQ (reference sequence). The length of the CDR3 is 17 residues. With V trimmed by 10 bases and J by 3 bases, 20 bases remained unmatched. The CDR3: CAIGYGGTAGYDYGYTF. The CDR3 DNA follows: TGTGCCATCGGCTACGGGGGGACAGCCGGCTACGACTATGGCTACACCTTC.

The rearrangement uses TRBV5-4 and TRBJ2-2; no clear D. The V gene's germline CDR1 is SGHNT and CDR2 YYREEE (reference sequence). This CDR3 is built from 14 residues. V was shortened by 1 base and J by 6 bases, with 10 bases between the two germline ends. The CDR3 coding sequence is TGTGCCAGCAGCTTGTATCCGGTTTCCGGGGAGCTGTTTTTT. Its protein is CASSLYPVSGELFF.

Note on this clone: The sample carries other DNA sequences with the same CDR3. CDR3 coding DNA: TGTGCCAGCTCACCAAGCCAAGAGACCCAGTACTTC. Translating it yields CASSPSQETQYF. V is TRBV18 and J is TRBJ2-5; D gene unclear. The CDR3 is made up of 12 amino acids. Between the trimmed V and J ends, which lost 2 bases and 1 base, there was a span of 2 bases. Germline loops: CDR1 KGHSH, CDR2 LQKENI.

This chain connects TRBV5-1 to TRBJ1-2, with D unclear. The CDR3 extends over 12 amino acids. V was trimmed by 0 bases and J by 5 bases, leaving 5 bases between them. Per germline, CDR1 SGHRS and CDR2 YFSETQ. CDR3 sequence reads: CASSLGGYGYTF. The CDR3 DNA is TGCGCCAGCAGCTTGGGAGGGTATGGCTACACCTTC. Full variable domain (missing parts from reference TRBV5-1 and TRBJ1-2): KAGVTQTPRYLIKTRGQQVTLSCSPISGHRSVSWYQQTPGQGLQFLFEYFSETQRNKGNFPGRFSGRQFSNSRSEMNVSTLELGDSALYLCASSLGGYGYTFGSGTRLTVV.

The CDR3 region has the DNA TGTGCCAGCAGCTTACGGGAGGGACAGGGGACAGACGAGCAGTACTTC. It translates to CASSLREGQGTDEQYF. The chain carries TRBV7-9 and TRBJ2-7; TRBD1 aligns across 10 bases. The germline V gene encodes CDR1 SEHNR and CDR2 FQNEAQ (reference sequence). The CDR3 is 16 residues long. V lost 2 bases and J lost 5; bases outside the gene matches: 9. Looking up the rest from reference TRBV7-9 and TRBJ2-7 gives the full variable domain: DTGVSQNPRHKITKRGQNVTFRCDPISEHNRLYWYRQTLGQGPEFLTYFQNEAQLEKSRLLSDRFSAERPKGSFSTLEIQRTEQGDSAMYLCASSLREGQGTDEQYFGPGTRLTVT.

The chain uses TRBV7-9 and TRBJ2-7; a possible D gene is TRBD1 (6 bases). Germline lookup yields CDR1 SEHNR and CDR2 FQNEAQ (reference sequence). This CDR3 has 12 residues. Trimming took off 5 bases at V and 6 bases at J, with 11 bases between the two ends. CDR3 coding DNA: TGTGCCAGCAGCGCACAGGGTCCCGAGCAGTACTTC. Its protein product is CASSAQGPEQYF. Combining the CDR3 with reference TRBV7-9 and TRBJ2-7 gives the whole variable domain DTGVSQNPRHKITKRGQNVTFRCDPISEHNRLYWYRQTLGQGPEFLTYFQNEAQLEKSRLLSDRFSAERPKGSFSTLEIQRTEQGDSAMYLCASSAQGPEQYFGPGTRLTVT.

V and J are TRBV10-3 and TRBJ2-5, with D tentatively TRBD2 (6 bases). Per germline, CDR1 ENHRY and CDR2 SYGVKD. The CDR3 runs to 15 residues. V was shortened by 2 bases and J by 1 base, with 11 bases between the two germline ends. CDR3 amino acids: CAISEIGGTQETQYF. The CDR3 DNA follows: TGTGCCATCAGTGAGATTGGGGGGACCCAAGAGACCCAGTACTTC.

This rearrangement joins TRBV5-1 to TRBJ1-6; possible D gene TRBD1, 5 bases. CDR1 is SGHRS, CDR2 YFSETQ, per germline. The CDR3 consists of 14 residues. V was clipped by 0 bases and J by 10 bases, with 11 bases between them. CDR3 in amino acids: CASSLGQGESPLHF. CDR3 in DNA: TGCGCCAGCAGCTTGGGTCAGGGAGAATCACCCCTCCACTTT.

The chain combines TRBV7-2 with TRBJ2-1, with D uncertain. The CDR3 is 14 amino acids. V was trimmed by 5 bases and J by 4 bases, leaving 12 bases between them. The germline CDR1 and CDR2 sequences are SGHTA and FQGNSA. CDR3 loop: CASSPELGYNEQFF. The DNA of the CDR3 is TGTGCCAGCAGCCCGGAACTGGGGTACAATGAGCAGTTCTTC.

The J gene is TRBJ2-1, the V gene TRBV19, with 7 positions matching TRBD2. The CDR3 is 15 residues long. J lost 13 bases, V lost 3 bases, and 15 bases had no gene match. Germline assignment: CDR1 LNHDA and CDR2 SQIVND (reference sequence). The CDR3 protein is CASSILPSGPVVQFF. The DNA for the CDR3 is TGTGCCAGTAGTATCTTGCCTAGCGGTCCCGTCGTACAGTTCTTC.

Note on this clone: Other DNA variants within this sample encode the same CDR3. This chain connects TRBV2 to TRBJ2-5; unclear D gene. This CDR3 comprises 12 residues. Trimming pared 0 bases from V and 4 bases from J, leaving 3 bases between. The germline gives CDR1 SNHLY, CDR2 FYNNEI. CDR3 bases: TGTGCCAGCAGTGAAGCGCGAGAGACCCAGTACTTC. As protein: CASSEARETQYF.

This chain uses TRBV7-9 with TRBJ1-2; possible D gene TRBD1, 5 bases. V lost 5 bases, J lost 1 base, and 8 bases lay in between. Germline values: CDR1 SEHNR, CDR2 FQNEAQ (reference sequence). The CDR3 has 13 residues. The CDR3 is CASSRDGNYGYTF. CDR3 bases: TGTGCCAGCAGCCGGGACGGTAACTATGGCTACACCTTC.

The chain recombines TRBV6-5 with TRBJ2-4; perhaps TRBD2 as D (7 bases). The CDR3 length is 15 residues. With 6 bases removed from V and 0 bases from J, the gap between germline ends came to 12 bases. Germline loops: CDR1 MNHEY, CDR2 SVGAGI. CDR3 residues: CASRRAGAAKNIQYF. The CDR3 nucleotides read TGTGCCAGCAGGAGGGCGGGGGCAGCCAAAAACATTCAGTACTTC.

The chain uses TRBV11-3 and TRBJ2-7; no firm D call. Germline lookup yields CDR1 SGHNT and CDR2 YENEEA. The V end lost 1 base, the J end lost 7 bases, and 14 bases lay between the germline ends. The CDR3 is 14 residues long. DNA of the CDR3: TGTGCCAGCAGCTTAGGGCTGGAGACCGGGGAGCAGTACTTC. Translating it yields CASSLGLETGEQYF.

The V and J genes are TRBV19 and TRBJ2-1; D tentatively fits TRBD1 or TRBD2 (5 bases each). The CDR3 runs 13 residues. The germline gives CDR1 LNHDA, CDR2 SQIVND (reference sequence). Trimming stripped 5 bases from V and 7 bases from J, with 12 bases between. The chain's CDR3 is CASSPGRPNEQFF. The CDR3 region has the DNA TGTGCCAGTAGTCCGGGACGTCCTAATGAGCAGTTCTTC.